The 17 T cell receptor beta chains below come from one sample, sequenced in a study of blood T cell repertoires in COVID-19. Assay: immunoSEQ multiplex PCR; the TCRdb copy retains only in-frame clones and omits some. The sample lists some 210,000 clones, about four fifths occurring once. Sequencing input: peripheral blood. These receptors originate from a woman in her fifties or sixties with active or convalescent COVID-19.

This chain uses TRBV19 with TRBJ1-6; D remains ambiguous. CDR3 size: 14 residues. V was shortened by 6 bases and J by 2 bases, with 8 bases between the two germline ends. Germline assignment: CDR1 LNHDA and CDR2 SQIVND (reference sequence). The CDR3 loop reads CASSEAAYNSPLHF. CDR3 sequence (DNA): TGTGCCAGTAGCGAGGCGGCCTATAATTCACCCCTCCACTTT.

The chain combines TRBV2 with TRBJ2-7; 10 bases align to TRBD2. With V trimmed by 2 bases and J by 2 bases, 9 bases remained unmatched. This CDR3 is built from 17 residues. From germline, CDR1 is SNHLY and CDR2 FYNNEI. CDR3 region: CASSESVLLAGAYEQYV. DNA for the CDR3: TGTGCCAGCAGTGAAAGTGTTCTTCTAGCGGGGGCCTACGAGCAGTACGTC.

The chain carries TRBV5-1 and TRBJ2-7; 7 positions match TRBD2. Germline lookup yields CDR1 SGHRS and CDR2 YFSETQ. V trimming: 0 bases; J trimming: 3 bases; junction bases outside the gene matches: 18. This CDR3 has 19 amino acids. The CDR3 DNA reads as TGCGCCAGCAGCTTGGTCTCCCGAACCCCGAGCGGGACTGACTACGAGCAGTACTTC. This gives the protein CASSLVSRTPSGTDYEQYF.

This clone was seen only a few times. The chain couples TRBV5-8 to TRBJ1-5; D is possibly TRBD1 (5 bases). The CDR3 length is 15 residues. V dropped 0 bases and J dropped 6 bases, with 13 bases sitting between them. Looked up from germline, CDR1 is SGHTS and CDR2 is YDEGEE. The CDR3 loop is CASSLGQFGSQPQHF. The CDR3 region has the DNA TGTGCCAGCAGCTTGGGACAGTTCGGTAGTCAGCCCCAGCATTTT.

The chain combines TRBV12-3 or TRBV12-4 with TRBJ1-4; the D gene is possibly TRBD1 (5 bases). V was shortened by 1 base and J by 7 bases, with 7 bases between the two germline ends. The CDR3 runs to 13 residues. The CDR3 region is CASSLGQTEKLFF. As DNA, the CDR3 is TGTGCCAGCAGTTTAGGACAGACTGAAAAACTGTTTTTT.

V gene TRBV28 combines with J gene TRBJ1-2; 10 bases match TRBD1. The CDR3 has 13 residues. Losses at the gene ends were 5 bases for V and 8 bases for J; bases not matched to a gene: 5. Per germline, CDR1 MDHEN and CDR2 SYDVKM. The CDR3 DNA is TGTGCCAGCAGTAGGACAGGGGGAAGAGGCTACACCTTC. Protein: CASSRTGGRGYTF.

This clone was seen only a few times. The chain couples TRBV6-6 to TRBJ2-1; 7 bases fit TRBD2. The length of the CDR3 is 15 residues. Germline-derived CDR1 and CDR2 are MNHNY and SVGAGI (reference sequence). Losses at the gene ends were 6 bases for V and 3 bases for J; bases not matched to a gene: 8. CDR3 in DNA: TGTGCCAGCAGCCGGGCGGGGGAGGGCTACAATGAGCAGTTCTTC. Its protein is CASSRAGEGYNEQFF.

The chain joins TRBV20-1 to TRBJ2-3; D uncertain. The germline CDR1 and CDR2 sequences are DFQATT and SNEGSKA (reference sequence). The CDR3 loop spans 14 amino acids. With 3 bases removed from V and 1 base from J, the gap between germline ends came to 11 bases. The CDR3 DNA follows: TGCAGTGCTAGTGGAGTCCTTGGCACAGATACGCAGTATTTT. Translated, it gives CSASGVLGTDTQYF.

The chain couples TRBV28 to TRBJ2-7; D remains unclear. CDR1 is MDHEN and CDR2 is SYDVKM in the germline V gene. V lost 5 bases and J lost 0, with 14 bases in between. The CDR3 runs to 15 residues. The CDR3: CASSRSTVSSYEQYV. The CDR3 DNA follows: TGTGCCAGCAGTCGATCAACAGTGAGCTCCTACGAGCAGTACGTC.

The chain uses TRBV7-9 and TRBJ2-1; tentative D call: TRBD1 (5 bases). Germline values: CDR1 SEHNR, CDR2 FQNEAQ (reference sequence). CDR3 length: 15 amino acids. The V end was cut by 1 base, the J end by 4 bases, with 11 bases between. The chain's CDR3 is CASSLGQGWYNEQFF. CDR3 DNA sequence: TGTGCCAGCAGCTTAGGGCAGGGATGGTACAATGAGCAGTTCTTC.

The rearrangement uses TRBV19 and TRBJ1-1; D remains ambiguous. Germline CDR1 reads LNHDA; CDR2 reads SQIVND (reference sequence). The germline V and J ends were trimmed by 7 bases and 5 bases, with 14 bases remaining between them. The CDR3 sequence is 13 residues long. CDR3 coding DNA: TGTGCCAGTAATCCCTCCGGCGGGACTGAAGCTTTCTTT. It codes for CASNPSGGTEAFF.

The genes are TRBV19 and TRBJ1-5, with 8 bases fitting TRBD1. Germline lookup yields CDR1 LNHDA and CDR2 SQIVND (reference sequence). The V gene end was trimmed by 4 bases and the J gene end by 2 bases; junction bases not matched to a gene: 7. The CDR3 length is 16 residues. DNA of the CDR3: TGTGCCAGTAGTAGAGGCCTGGGACAGGGCAATCAGCCCCAGCATTTT. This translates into CASSRGLGQGNQPQHF. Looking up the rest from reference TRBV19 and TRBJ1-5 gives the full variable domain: DGGITQSPKYLFRKEGQNVTLSCEQNLNHDAMYWYRQDPGQGLRLIYYSQIVNDFQKGDIAEGYSVSREKKESFPLTVTSAQKNPTAFYLCASSRGLGQGNQPQHFGDGTRLSIL.

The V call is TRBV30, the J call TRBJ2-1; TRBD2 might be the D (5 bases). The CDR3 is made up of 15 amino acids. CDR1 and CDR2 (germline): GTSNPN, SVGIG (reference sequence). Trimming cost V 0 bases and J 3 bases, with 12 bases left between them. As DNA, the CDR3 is TGTGCCTGGAGTGTAAGAGCGGCAGTCTACAATGAGCAGTTCTTC. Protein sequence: CAWSVRAAVYNEQFF. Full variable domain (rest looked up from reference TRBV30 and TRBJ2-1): SQTIHQWPATLVQPVGSPLSLECTVEGTSNPNLYWYRQAAGRGLQLLFYSVGIGQISSEVPQNLSASRPQDRQFILSSKKLLLSDSGFYLCAWSVRAAVYNEQFFGPGTRLTVL.

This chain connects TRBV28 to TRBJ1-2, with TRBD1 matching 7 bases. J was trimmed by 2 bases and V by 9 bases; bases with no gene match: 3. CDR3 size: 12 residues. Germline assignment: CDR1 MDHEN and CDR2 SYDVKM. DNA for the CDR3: TGTGCCAGTCTGGGACAGAACTATGGCTACACCTTC. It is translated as CASLGQNYGYTF.

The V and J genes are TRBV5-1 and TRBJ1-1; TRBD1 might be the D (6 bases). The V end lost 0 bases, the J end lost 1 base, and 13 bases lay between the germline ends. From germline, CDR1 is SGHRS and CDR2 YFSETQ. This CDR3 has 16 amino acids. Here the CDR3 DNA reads TGCGCCAGCAGCTTGGTAGCAGGGGCCACGAACACTGAAGCTTTCTTT. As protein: CASSLVAGATNTEAFF.

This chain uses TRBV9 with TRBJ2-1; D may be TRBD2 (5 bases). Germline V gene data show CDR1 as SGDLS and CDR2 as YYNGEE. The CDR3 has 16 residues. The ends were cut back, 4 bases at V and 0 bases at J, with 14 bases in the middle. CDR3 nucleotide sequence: TGTGCCAGCAGCTCAGGAGGACGGGTCTCCTACAATGAGCAGTTCTTC. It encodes CASSSGGRVSYNEQFF.

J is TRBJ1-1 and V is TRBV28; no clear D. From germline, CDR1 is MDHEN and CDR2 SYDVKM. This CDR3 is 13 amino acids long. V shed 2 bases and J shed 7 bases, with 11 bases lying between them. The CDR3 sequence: CASSLTPRSEAFF. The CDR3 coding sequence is TGTGCCAGCAGTTTAACCCCAAGGAGTGAAGCTTTCTTT.